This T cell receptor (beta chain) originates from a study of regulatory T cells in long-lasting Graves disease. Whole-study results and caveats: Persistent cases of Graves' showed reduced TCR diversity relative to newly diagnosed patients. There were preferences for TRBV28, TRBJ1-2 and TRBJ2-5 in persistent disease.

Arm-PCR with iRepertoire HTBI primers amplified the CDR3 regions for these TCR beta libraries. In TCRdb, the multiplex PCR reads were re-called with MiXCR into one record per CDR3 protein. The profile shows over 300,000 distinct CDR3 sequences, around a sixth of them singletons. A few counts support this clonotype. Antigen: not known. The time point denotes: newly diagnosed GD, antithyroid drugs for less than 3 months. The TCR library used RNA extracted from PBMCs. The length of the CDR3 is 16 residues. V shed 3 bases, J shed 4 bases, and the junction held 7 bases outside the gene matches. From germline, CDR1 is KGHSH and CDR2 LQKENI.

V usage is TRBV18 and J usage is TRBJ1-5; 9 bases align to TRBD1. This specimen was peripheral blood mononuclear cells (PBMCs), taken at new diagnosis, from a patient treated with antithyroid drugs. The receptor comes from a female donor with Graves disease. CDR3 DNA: TGTGCCAGCTCACCCCCCGGGACAGGGACTAATCAGCCCCAGCATTTT. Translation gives CASSPPGTGTNQPQHF.